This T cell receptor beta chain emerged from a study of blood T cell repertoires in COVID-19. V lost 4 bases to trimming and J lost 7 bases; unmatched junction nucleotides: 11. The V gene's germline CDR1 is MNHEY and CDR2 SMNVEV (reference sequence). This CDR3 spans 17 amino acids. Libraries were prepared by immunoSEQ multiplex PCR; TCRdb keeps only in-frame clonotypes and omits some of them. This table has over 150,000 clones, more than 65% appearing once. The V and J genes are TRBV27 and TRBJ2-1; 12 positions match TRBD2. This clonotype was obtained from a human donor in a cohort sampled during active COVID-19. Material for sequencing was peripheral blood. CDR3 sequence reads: CASSSPRLAGGANEQFF. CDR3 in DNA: TGTGCCAGCAGTTCCCCCCGGCTAGCGGGAGGGGCAAATGAGCAGTTCTTC.